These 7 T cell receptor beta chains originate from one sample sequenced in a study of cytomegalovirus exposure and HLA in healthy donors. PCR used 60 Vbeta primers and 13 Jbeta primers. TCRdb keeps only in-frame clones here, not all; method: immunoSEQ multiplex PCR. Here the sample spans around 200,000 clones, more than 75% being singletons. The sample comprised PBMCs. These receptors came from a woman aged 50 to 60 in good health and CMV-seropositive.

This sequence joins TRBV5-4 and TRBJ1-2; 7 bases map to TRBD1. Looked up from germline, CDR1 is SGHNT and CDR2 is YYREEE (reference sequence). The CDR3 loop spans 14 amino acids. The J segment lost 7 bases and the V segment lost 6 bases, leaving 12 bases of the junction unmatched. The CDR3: CASTLTTGLRGYTF. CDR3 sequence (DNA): TGTGCCAGCACCCTAACGACAGGGTTGCGTGGCTACACCTTC. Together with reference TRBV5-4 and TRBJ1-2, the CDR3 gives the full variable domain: ETGVTQSPTHLIKTRGQQVTLRCSSQSGHNTVSWYQQALGQGPQFIFQYYREEENGRGNFPPRFSGLQFPNYSSELNVNALELDDSALYLCASTLTTGLRGYTFGSGTRLTVV.

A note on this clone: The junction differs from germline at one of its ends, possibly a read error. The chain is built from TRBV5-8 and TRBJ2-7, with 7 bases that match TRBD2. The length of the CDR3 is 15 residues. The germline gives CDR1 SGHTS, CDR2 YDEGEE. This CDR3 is CARSLGGKGGDEQYF. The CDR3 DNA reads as TGTGCCAGAAGCTTGGGGGGGAAAGGAGGGGACGAGCAGTACTTC.

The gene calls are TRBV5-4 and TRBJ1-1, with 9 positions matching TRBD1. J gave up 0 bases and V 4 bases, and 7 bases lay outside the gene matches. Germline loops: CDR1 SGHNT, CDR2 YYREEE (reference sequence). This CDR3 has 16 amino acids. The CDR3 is CASSLGQGRMNTEAFF. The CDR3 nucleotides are TGTGCCAGCAGCCTAGGACAGGGGAGAATGAACACTGAAGCTTTCTTT.

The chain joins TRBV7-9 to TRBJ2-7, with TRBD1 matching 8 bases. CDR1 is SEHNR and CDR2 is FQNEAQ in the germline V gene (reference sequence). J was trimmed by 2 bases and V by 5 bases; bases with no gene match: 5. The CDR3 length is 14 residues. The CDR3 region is CASSLTGETYEQYF. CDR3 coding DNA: TGTGCCAGCAGCCTGACAGGGGAAACCTACGAGCAGTACTTC.

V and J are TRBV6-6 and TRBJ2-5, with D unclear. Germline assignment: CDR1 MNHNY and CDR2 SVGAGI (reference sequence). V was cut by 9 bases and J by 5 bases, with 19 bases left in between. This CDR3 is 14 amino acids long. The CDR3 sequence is CASYKGSQAETQYF. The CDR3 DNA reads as TGTGCCAGTTACAAAGGATCGCAAGCGGAGACCCAGTACTTC.

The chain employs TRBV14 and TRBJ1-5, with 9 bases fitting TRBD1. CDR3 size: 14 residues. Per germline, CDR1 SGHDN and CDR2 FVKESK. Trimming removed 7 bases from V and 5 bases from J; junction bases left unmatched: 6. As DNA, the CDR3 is TGTGCCAGCACCACAGGGGGCGCGGATCAGCCCCAGCATTTT. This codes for CASTTGGADQPQHF.

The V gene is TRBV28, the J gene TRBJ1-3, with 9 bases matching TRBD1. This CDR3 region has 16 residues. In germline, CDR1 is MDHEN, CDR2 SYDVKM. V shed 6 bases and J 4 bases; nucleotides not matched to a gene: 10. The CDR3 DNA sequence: TGTGCCAGCAGATCTGGGACAGGGAGGAGAGGAAACACCATATATTTT. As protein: CASRSGTGRRGNTIYF. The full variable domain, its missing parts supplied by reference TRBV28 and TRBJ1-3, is DVKVTQSSRYLVKRTGEKVFLECVQDMDHENMFWYRQDPGLGLRLIYFSYDVKMKEKGDIPEGYSVSREKKERFSLILESASTNQTSMYLCASRSGTGRRGNTIYFGEGSWLTVV.